The source of this T cell receptor beta chain is a study of brain T cells in children with intractable seizures. Clones were sequenced by immunoSEQ multiplex PCR, and TCRdb holds only the in-frame ones, with some missing. Among 340,000 or so clones, over 90% were seen once, and the ten largest hold 4.5% to 7%. Between the trimmed V and J ends, which lost 2 bases and 2 bases, there was a span of 10 bases. The CDR3 is made up of 15 amino acids. Germline lookup yields CDR1 SGHRS and CDR2 YFSETQ. Time point: blood from clinic visit 5 months post-surgery; TSC patient then seizure free. Sequencing used peripheral blood, obtained about 5 months after surgery. This TCR was sampled from a boy younger than two with tuberous sclerosis and intractable seizures. This chain uses TRBV5-1 with TRBJ1-4; D ambiguous. CDR3 protein: CASSLPGRTNEKLFF. Written as DNA, the CDR3 is TGCGCCAGCAGCTTACCGGGGAGGACTAATGAAAAACTGTTTTTT. Combining the CDR3 with reference TRBV5-1 and TRBJ1-4 gives the whole variable domain KAGVTQTPRYLIKTRGQQVTLSCSPISGHRSVSWYQQTPGQGLQFLFEYFSETQRNKGNFPGRFSGRQFSNSRSEMNVSTLELGDSALYLCASSLPGRTNEKLFFGSGTQLSVL.